Described below is a single TCR beta chain sequence and its context. This sample was included in a study of blood T cells in healthy people across ages. Combining a sample-barcoded 5' primer with a J-beta primer mix, a second PCR ran for about 7 to 11 cycles. TCRdb recomputed calls from the 5' RACE reads with MiXCR, one row per CDR3 protein. The table has roughly 730,000 distinct CDR3 sequences, more than 55% seen once; the top ten hold around 25%. CDR3 size: 15 residues. V trimming: 6 bases; J trimming: 0 bases; junction bases outside the gene matches: 5. The specimen sequenced was blood. This receptor was obtained from a middle-aged man in good health. The chain links TRBV12-3 or TRBV12-4 to TRBJ1-5; 7 bases align to TRBD1. This CDR3 is CASSSGQASNQPQHF. CDR3 bases: TGTGCCAGCAGCTCCGGACAGGCTAGCAATCAGCCCCAGCATTTT.